Listed here are 18 T cell receptor beta chains from one sample, sequenced in a study of post-analysis software for immune sequencing data. Presence of unique molecular identifiers characterized the TCR beta cDNA libraries. TCRdb used MiXCR to reprocess the PCR reads, holding one entry per CDR3 protein. Here the sample spans about 200,000 distinct CDR3 sequences, roughly 30% being singletons. These receptors have no known antigen. Notes on the study in general: Relative to controls, patients had 5 or 6 TRBV segments at higher frequency, with TRBV5-6, TRBV5-1 and TRBV20-1 among these.

Sample: blood. All receptors derive from a girl between 2 and 17 years old with multiple sclerosis.

This chain links TRBV2 with TRBJ2-3; TRBD2 matches 7 bases. The length of the CDR3 is 15 residues. Germline V lookup: CDR1 SNHLY, CDR2 FYNNEI. V shed 4 bases and J 2 bases; nucleotides not matched to a gene: 6. The CDR3 nucleotides are TGTGCCAGCAGTGTAGAGCGGGGAGTCACAGATACGCAGTATTTT. Translation gives CASSVERGVTDTQYF.

The table lists this clonotype with a few counts. The CDR3 region has the DNA TGCAGTGCCCACCCGACAGGCAATCAGCCCCAGCATTTT. It codes for CSAHPTGNQPQHF. The J gene is TRBJ1-5, the V gene TRBV20-1; the D gene is possibly TRBD1 (5 bases). The CDR3 covers 13 residues. The germline V gene encodes CDR1 DFQATT and CDR2 SNEGSKA (reference sequence). Trimming took 6 bases from V and 2 from J, leaving 11 bases between them.

This clonotype appeared a single time. Given a much more abundant clone one base away, this may be a read error. This chain links TRBV12-3 or TRBV12-4 with TRBJ2-4, with 9 nucleotides matching TRBD1. The J call is doubtful: the DNA matches TRBJ2-7 better. The CDR3 consists of 15 residues. CDR3 DNA sequence: TGTGCCAGCAGTTCAAGGACAGGGGCATCCCACGAGCAGTACTTC. Its protein product is CASSSRTGASHEQYF.

This clonotype was counted a single time. The rearrangement joins TRBV6-2 or TRBV6-3 to TRBJ2-4; D call uncertain. Trimming removed 2 bases from V and 1 base from J, with 9 bases in between. CDR3 size: 15 residues. The germline CDR1 and CDR2 sequences are MNHEY and SVGEGT. For the CDR3, the DNA is TGTGCCAGCAGTTACGGGCTAGTTGCCAAAAACATTCAGTACTTC. It codes for CASSYGLVAKNIQYF.

Ten or more counts support this clonotype. This chain links TRBV27 with TRBJ2-7, with 7 nucleotides matching TRBD2. The germline V gene has CDR1 MNHEY and CDR2 SMNVEV (reference sequence). Germline trimming cut 8 bases from V and 4 bases from J; bases unmatched to any gene: 14. CDR3 length: 15 amino acids. The CDR3 reads CASGYSSGGSYEQYF. CDR3 in DNA: TGTGCCAGCGGGTACTCTAGCGGAGGCTCGTACGAGCAGTACTTC.

This clonotype has a count of ten or more. V usage is TRBV29-1 and J usage is TRBJ2-5; 7 bases line up with TRBD1. Germline V lookup: CDR1 SQVTM, CDR2 ANQGSEA. The CDR3 sequence is 13 residues long. With V trimmed by 2 bases and J by 3 bases, 3 bases remained unmatched. CDR3 protein: CSVEPGQKETQYF. CDR3 bases: TGCAGCGTTGAACCGGGACAGAAAGAGACCCAGTACTTC. Full variable domain (rest looked up from reference TRBV29-1 and TRBJ2-5): SAVISQKPSRDICQRGTSLTIQCQVDSQVTMMFWYRQQPGQSLTLIATANQGSEATYESGFVIDKFPISRPNLTFSTLTVSNMSPEDSSIYLCSVEPGQKETQYFGPGTRLLVL.

There are many counts of this clonotype. The chain couples TRBV20-1 to TRBJ2-1; TRBD2 matches at 8 bases. Per the germline V gene, CDR1 is DFQATT and CDR2 is SNEGSKA (reference sequence). V shed 6 bases, J shed 4 bases, and the junction held 11 bases outside the gene matches. The CDR3 has 15 amino acids. This CDR3 reads CSAGGGGDLYNEQFF. The CDR3 DNA reads TGCAGTGCCGGGGGGGGAGGAGACCTTTACAATGAGCAGTTCTTC.

This clonotype was seen many times. The genes are TRBV7-8 and TRBJ2-7, with D perhaps matching TRBD2 (5 bases). This CDR3 contains 15 residues. V lost 2 bases to trimming and J lost 1 base, with 12 bases between them. The germline gives CDR1 SGHVS, CDR2 FQNEAQ. Written as DNA, the CDR3 is TGTGCCAGCAGCTTACGAGGGCGCGAATCCTACGAGCAGTACTTC. Translation gives CASSLRGRESYEQYF.

Comments on this clonotype: The junction and the germline gene differ at one end; a read error may be behind it. This chain uses TRBV3-1 with TRBJ2-1, with TRBD2 identical over 10 bases. This CDR3 is 17 amino acids long. The germline CDR1 and CDR2 sequences are LGHDT and YNNKEL (reference sequence). CDR3 coding DNA: TGTGCCAGCAGCCAAGGGGCTAGCGGGAGCTCCTACAATGGGCAGTTCTTC. It codes for CASSQGASGSSYNGQFF.

This clonotype was seen only a few times. A read error may be the cause here, since a much bigger clone is one base away. The gene calls are TRBV20-1 and TRBJ2-5, with 11 bases fitting TRBD2. V lost 6 bases, J lost 11 bases, and 14 bases stayed unmatched. Germline CDR1 is DFQATT and CDR2 is SNEGSKA (reference sequence). CDR3 length equals 14 residues. The CDR3 DNA sequence: TGCAGTGCACTAGCGGGAGTAAGGAACAATGAGCAGTACTTC. It is translated as CSALAGVRNNEQYF.

The genes are TRBV3-1 and TRBJ1-1; 10 bases are shared with TRBD1. Germline CDR1 is LGHDT and CDR2 is YNNKEL (reference sequence). The V gene end was trimmed by 6 bases and the J gene end by 4 bases; junction bases not matched to a gene: 2. CDR3 length equals 13 residues. The CDR3 here is CASRDRGITEAFF. In DNA form, the CDR3 reads TGTGCCAGCAGGGACAGGGGGATCACTGAAGCTTTCTTT.

For this clonotype: With a much larger clone just one base away, this may be a read error. The CDR3, as DNA: TGTGCCAACAGCTTCTCACGCACAGATACGCAGTATTTT. Residues: CANSFSRTDTQYF. V gene TRBV7-6 combines with J gene TRBJ2-3; D gene uncertain. CDR1 SGHVS and CDR2 FNYEAQ come from the germline V gene. This CDR3 spans 13 amino acids.

Points on this clonotype: A single base separates this from a much larger clone, so it may be a read error. J is TRBJ1-2 and V is TRBV6-5; 7 bases agree with TRBD1. Germline V gene data show CDR1 as MNHEY and CDR2 as SVGAGI. This CDR3 is 16 amino acids long. The CDR3 is CASRALQGSGNYGNTF. The CDR3 coding sequence is TGTGCCAGCAGGGCACTACAGGGGTCGGGTAACTATGGCAACACCTTC.

This clonotype was picked up many times. The chain is built from TRBV5-1 and TRBJ1-2; D remains ambiguous. The CDR3 is 16 amino acids. With 2 bases removed from V and 4 bases from J, the gap between germline ends came to 18 bases. The V gene's germline CDR1 is SGHRS and CDR2 YFSETQ. The CDR3 DNA reads TGCGCCAGCAGCTTAGAAGGAGTCAGGAGGACCTATGGCTACACCTTC. Amino acid sequence: CASSLEGVRRTYGYTF.

The V call is TRBV29-1, the J call TRBJ2-5; D not certain. Germline V gene sequence: CDR1 SQVTM, CDR2 ANQGSEA. V gave up 4 bases and J gave up 11 bases, with 17 bases separating them. This CDR3 has 12 amino acids. Here the CDR3 DNA reads TGCAGCGTTGGAAGATCTGGCATTGAGCAGTACTTC. Encoded protein: CSVGRSGIEQYF.

This clonotype was seen a few times. This chain joins TRBV20-1 and TRBJ1-5, with D possibly matching TRBD1 (6 bases). Germline lookup yields CDR1 DFQATT and CDR2 SNEGSKA (reference sequence). V was trimmed by 5 bases and J by 2 bases, leaving 19 bases between them. This CDR3 has 16 amino acids. CDR3 coding DNA: TGCAGTGCTCCATCATTCTACAGGGAAGGCAATCAGCCCCAGCATTTT. As protein: CSAPSFYREGNQPQHF.

The chain joins TRBV7-2 to TRBJ1-3, with TRBD1 as a possible D gene (5 bases). Trimming left V 5 bases short and J 0 bases short, with 14 bases between. This CDR3 comprises 16 residues. Germline V lookup: CDR1 SGHTA, CDR2 FQGNSA. The CDR3 loop reads CASSMTPGPSGNTIYF. CDR3 DNA: TGTGCCAGCAGCATGACTCCGGGGCCCTCTGGAAACACCATATATTTT.

This clonotype was detected many times. The rearrangement uses TRBV20-1 and TRBJ2-1, with 12 bases lining up with TRBD2. The germline CDR1 and CDR2 sequences are DFQATT and SNEGSKA (reference sequence). There are 15 residues in the CDR3. V shed 6 bases and J 6 bases; nucleotides not matched to a gene: 9. The CDR3 coding sequence is TGCAGTGCCCCCAAGACTAGCGGGGGTAGCAATGAGCAGTTCTTC. It is translated as CSAPKTSGGSNEQFF.